These 2 T cell receptor beta chains originate from one sample sequenced in a study of T cell repertoires in cytomegalovirus infection. These receptors have no identified antigens. A single record per CDR3 protein comes from TCRdb applying MiXCR to the reads. This sample has around 89,000 distinct CDR3 sequences, with around 32% found just once. The sample here was CD8+ T cells from cultured PBMCs, taken from culture after CMV antigen stimulation. These receptors all come from a human donor in good health (CMV status not recorded). Some clones in this sample may be carry-over from other donors' samples.

V gene TRBV5-5 combines with J gene TRBJ2-1, with D possibly being TRBD1 (5 bases). This CDR3 has 15 amino acids. CDR1 is SGHKS and CDR2 is YYEKEE in the germline V gene (reference sequence). V lost 4 bases, J lost 7 bases, and 18 bases lay in between. The CDR3 DNA reads as TGTGCCAGCAGCCTTACCAAGGGGTTGGGGAATGAGCAGTTCTTC. Translated, it gives CASSLTKGLGNEQFF.

This clonotype was seen many times. This chain uses TRBV7-2 with TRBJ2-5, with TRBD1 identical over 12 bases. From germline, CDR1 is SGHTA and CDR2 FQGNSA. This CDR3 contains 17 residues. Losses at the gene ends were 5 bases for V and 5 bases for J; bases not matched to a gene: 12. The CDR3 bases are TGTGCCAGCAGCCTATCTGGGGACAGGGGGCTTTGGGAGACCCAGTACTTC. This sequence encodes CASSLSGDRGLWETQYF.